This TCR beta chain was identified during a study of STAT5B mutations in CD4+ large granular lymphocyte leukemia. Whole-study context: The CDR3 'QG' motif was associated with a particular HLA allele among healthy donors.

Sequenced by immunoSEQ multiplex PCR; TCRdb stores in-frame clones only, minus some. The data contain tens of thousands of clones, over 80% of them seen just once; the ten biggest clones take up roughly 4.5%. This clone was seen just once. The target antigen is unknown. The CDR3 is made up of 14 amino acids. J lost 5 bases, V lost 0 bases, and 3 bases had no gene match. The V gene's germline CDR1 is GTSNPN and CDR2 SVGIG (reference sequence). Study-level findings and limits: TRBV06-family usage was enriched in top patient clones (8/27) versus controls (2/35). Patient CD4-sorted repertoires looked more clonal than healthy CD4+ repertoires, even without putative leukemic clones. Data were not HLA-matched across samples.

Sequencing was done on a sample of CD4+ T cells from blood buffy coats. This receptor was identified in a human donor in good health. This chain links TRBV30 with TRBJ2-3; 9 bases agree with TRBD2. In DNA, the CDR3 is TGTGCCTGGAGTGTAGCGGGAGGTTTAGATACGCAGTATTTT. This encodes CAWSVAGGLDTQYF.